The clone carrying this T cell receptor (beta chain) has a count of ten or more. The data stem from a study of human T cells and chemical hapten exposure. V was cut by 4 bases and J by 8 bases, with 14 bases left in between. The germline CDR1 and CDR2 sequences are SQVTM and ANQGSEA. The length of the CDR3 is 12 residues. Time point in this sample: patch test 3, about 24 weeks after DPC sensitization. Stated treatment: therapeutic diphenylcyclopropenone sensitization with weekly scalp DPC. TCRdb passed the RACE reads through MiXCR, listing each CDR3 protein once. The profile shows 50,000 to 80,000 distinct CDR3 sequences, more than 9.5% of them singletons.

Material: whole blood, obtained in connection with sensitization to the hapten diphenylcyclopropenone (DPC). This sequence was found in a woman younger than 45 with alopecia areata. Some clones in this sample may be carry-over from other donors' samples. The chain employs TRBV29-1 and TRBJ1-2, with a possible D match to TRBD1 (5 bases). In DNA, the CDR3 is TGCAGCGTTGGTGGGGCAGGCTGGGGCTACACCTTC. Translation: CSVGGAGWGYTF.